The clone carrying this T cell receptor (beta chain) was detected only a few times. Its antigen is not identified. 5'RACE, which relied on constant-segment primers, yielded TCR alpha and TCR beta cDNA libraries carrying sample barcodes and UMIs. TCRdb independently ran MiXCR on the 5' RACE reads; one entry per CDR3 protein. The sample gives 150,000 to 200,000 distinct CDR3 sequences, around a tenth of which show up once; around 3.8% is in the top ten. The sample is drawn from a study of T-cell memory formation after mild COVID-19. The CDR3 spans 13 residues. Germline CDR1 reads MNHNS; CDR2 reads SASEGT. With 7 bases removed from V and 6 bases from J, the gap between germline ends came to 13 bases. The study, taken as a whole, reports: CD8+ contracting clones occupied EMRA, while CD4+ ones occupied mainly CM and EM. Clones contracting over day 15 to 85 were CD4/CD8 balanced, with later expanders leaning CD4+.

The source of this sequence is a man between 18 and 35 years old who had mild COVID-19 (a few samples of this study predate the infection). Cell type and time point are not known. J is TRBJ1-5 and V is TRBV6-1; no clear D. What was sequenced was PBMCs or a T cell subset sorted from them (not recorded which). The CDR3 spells CASTHKFGQPQHF. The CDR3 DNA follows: TGTGCCAGCACCCATAAATTCGGTCAGCCCCAGCATTTT.